The 19 T cell receptor beta chains below were found in one sample sequenced in a study of radiation and T cells in renal cell carcinoma. Assay used: immunoSEQ multiplex PCR; TCRdb lists only in-frame clones, some missing. The table has about 78,000 clones, about nine tenths seen once; the top ten hold approximately 6%. Time point specified: blood 4 weeks post-SBRT, at nephrectomy. Treatment described: 15 Gy SBRT to primary tumor, nephrectomy 4 weeks later. The sample consisted of blood, taken from a patient whose treatment included radiotherapy and nephrectomy. Every receptor here comes from a woman aged 70-85 years with renal cell carcinoma.

V and J are TRBV19 and TRBJ1-2; TRBD1 agrees at 9 bases. Germline assignment: CDR1 LNHDA and CDR2 SQIVND (reference sequence). The V gene end was trimmed by 5 bases and the J gene end by 4 bases; junction bases not matched to a gene: 2. The length of the CDR3 is 13 residues. The CDR3 sequence is CASSPDRGYGYTF. The CDR3 DNA sequence: TGTGCCAGTAGTCCGGACAGGGGCTATGGCTACACCTTC.

The J gene is TRBJ2-1, the V gene TRBV19, with 11 bases fitting TRBD1. The CDR3 has 15 residues. The V segment lost 3 bases and the J segment 6 bases; nucleotides outside the gene matches: 4. The germline gives CDR1 LNHDA, CDR2 SQIVND (reference sequence). CDR3 nucleotide sequence: TGTGCCAGTAGTATGTGGACAGGGGGCGGCAATGAGCAGTTCTTC. Encoded protein: CASSMWTGGGNEQFF.

The rearrangement links TRBV5-1 to TRBJ2-2; 11 positions agree with TRBD2. Germline V CDR1 and CDR2: SGHRS, YFSETQ. The CDR3 is 16 amino acids. V lost 0 bases to trimming and J lost 3 bases; unmatched junction nucleotides: 1. In DNA form, the CDR3 reads TGCGCCAGCAGCTTGGAGGGACTAGCGGACACCGGGGAGCTGTTTTTT. This gives the protein CASSLEGLADTGELFF.

The CDR3 loop reads CASSYSAGAVNEQFF. The CDR3 DNA sequence: TGTGCCAGCAGTTACTCCGCGGGGGCTGTCAATGAGCAGTTCTTC. The rearrangement uses TRBV6-6 and TRBJ2-1; the D gene is possibly TRBD2 (7 bases). Looked up from germline, CDR1 is MNHNY and CDR2 is SVGAGI (reference sequence). This CDR3 region has 15 residues. With 0 bases removed from V and 6 bases from J, the gap between germline ends came to 12 bases.

This clone has a single count. V and J are TRBV27 and TRBJ2-2; D gene uncertain. Between the trimmed V and J ends, which lost 5 bases and 1 base, there was a span of 8 bases. CDR3 size: 14 residues. Germline loops: CDR1 MNHEY, CDR2 SMNVEV (reference sequence). For the CDR3, the DNA is TGTGCCAGCAGTCTCGCAGGGAACACCGGGGAGCTGTTTTTT. Amino acid sequence: CASSLAGNTGELFF.

The V gene is TRBV9, the J gene TRBJ1-6; D perhaps matches TRBD1 (5 bases). The germline V gene encodes CDR1 SGDLS and CDR2 YYNGEE. CDR3 length equals 15 residues. Trimming cost V 4 bases and J 8 bases, with 16 bases left between them. The CDR3 DNA is TGTGCCAGCAGCCTCGACTGGGGGGGGGATTCACCCCTCCACTTT. Protein: CASSLDWGGDSPLHF. Full variable domain (rest looked up from reference TRBV9 and TRBJ1-6): DSGVTQTPKHLITATGQRVTLRCSPRSGDLSVYWYQQSLDQGLQFLIQYYNGEERAKGNILERFSAQQFPDLHSELNLSSLELGDSALYFCASSLDWGGDSPLHFGNGTRLTVT.

The rearrangement joins TRBV9 to TRBJ2-3; 7 nucleotides align to TRBD1. The germline CDR1 and CDR2 sequences are SGDLS and YYNGEE. The V and J ends lost 9 bases and 3 bases, in that order; junction bases with no gene match: 7. The CDR3 length is 13 residues. This CDR3 is CATAQGETDTQYF. For the CDR3, the DNA is TGTGCCACTGCGCAGGGGGAGACAGATACGCAGTATTTT. Combining the CDR3 with reference TRBV9 and TRBJ2-3 gives the whole variable domain DSGVTQTPKHLITATGQRVTLRCSPRSGDLSVYWYQQSLDQGLQFLIQYYNGEERAKGNILERFSAQQFPDLHSELNLSSLELGDSALYFCATAQGETDTQYFGPGTRLTVL.

V gene TRBV11-1 combines with J gene TRBJ2-3; D is possibly TRBD2 (5 bases). This CDR3 contains 18 residues. The V gene's germline CDR1 is SGHAT and CDR2 FQDESV (reference sequence). Between the trimmed V and J ends, which lost 2 bases and 6 bases, there was a span of 24 bases. The CDR3 sequence is CASSLSQRGMGIQDTQYF. In DNA form, the CDR3 reads TGTGCCAGCAGCTTATCTCAGAGAGGGATGGGGATTCAGGATACGCAGTATTTT.

The CDR3 protein is CASSLTGELTGNTIYF. The CDR3 region has the DNA TGTGCCAGCAGCTTGACAGGGGAATTGACTGGAAACACCATATATTTT. V gene TRBV7-9 combines with J gene TRBJ1-3, with 8 bases that match TRBD1. With V trimmed by 3 bases and J by 2 bases, 6 bases remained unmatched. The CDR3 length is 16 residues. Germline values: CDR1 SEHNR, CDR2 FQNEAQ (reference sequence).

J is TRBJ2-7 and V is TRBV9; TRBD1 agrees at 7 bases. This CDR3 is built from 16 residues. Germline V gene data show CDR1 as SGDLS and CDR2 as YYNGEE. J gave up 1 base and V 3 bases, and 10 bases lay outside the gene matches. CDR3 bases: TGTGCCAGCAGCGGAGTTAACCTACAGGGGTCCTACGAGCAGTACTTC. This translates into CASSGVNLQGSYEQYF.

The chain carries TRBV5-1 and TRBJ1-6; D possibly corresponds to TRBD1 (5 bases). Trimming removed 4 bases at V and 5 bases at J, with 13 bases between. This CDR3 is 15 amino acids long. CDR1 is SGHRS, CDR2 YFSETQ, per germline. The CDR3 protein is CASSPTETNNSPLHF. The CDR3 nucleotides read TGCGCCAGCAGCCCGACAGAGACCAATAATTCACCCCTCCACTTT. The full variable domain, rest sourced from reference TRBV5-1 and TRBJ1-6, is KAGVTQTPRYLIKTRGQQVTLSCSPISGHRSVSWYQQTPGQGLQFLFEYFSETQRNKGNFPGRFSGRQFSNSRSEMNVSTLELGDSALYLCASSPTETNNSPLHFGNGTRLTVT.

J is TRBJ2-1 and V is TRBV2; 12 positions match TRBD2. The CDR3 length is 14 residues. V was pared by 9 bases and J by 3 bases, with 3 bases of the junction left unmatched. Germline V gives CDR1 SNHLY, CDR2 FYNNEI. The CDR3 DNA sequence: TGTGCCAGTGGACTAGCGGGGTTCTACAATGAGCAGTTCTTC. It codes for CASGLAGFYNEQFF. Looking up the rest from reference TRBV2 and TRBJ2-1 gives the full variable domain: EPEVTQTPSHQVTQMGQEVILRCVPISNHLYFYWYRQILGQKVEFLVSFYNNEISEKSEIFDDQFSVERPDGSNFTLKIRSTKLEDSAMYFCASGLAGFYNEQFFGPGTRLTVL.

This clone has just one count. The V call is TRBV29-1, the J call TRBJ2-5; possible D gene TRBD2, 5 bases. Germline loops: CDR1 SQVTM, CDR2 ANQGSEA. V lost 7 bases, J lost 2 bases, and 17 bases lay in between. CDR3 length: 14 amino acids. For the CDR3, the DNA is TGCAGCGGGTCTCTGAGGGCGGGTCAAGAGACCCAGTACTTC. Its translation: CSGSLRAGQETQYF.

The chain recombines TRBV19 with TRBJ1-2; tentative D call: TRBD1 (5 bases). V was trimmed by 3 bases and J by 2 bases, leaving 10 bases between them. Germline CDR1 and CDR2: LNHDA and SQIVND (reference sequence). The CDR3 loop spans 14 amino acids. CDR3 sequence: CASSISGMNYGYTF. The CDR3 region has the DNA TGTGCCAGTAGTATTTCAGGGATGAACTATGGCTACACCTTC. The full variable domain, completed using reference TRBV19 and TRBJ1-2, is DGGITQSPKYLFRKEGQNVTLSCEQNLNHDAMYWYRQDPGQGLRLIYYSQIVNDFQKGDIAEGYSVSREKKESFPLTVTSAQKNPTAFYLCASSISGMNYGYTFGSGTRLTVV.

The chain combines TRBV29-1 with TRBJ2-7; D ambiguous. This CDR3 has 12 residues. Trimming left V 1 base short and J 2 bases short, with 6 bases between. Germline V gives CDR1 SQVTM, CDR2 ANQGSEA. The CDR3 here is CSVEGLTYEQYF. CDR3 DNA: TGCAGCGTTGAAGGACTTACCTACGAGCAGTACTTC.

The chain uses TRBV21-1 and TRBJ2-1; the D call in the table, TRBD2, was not verified against the DNA. TRBV21-1 is flagged as a pseudogene. The length of the CDR3 is 18 residues. Here the CDR3 DNA reads TGTGCCAGCAGCAAAAGCGGCGGCGGTGGGAGCTCCTACAATGAGCAGTTCTTC. This encodes CASSKSGGGGSSYNEQFF.

The rearrangement uses TRBV19 and TRBJ1-3, with D hard to call. Trimming left V 5 bases short and J 1 base short, with 3 bases between. Germline lookup yields CDR1 LNHDA and CDR2 SQIVND (reference sequence). This CDR3 has 12 amino acids. In DNA, the CDR3 is TGTGCCAGTAGTCCGTCTGGAAACACCATATATTTT. It encodes CASSPSGNTIYF.

The rearrangement joins TRBV5-1 to TRBJ2-7; a weak D match, TRBD1 (5 bases). Germline V gene lookup returns CDR1 SGHRS and CDR2 YFSETQ. Trimming shortened V by 4 bases and J by 2 bases, and 10 bases separated the two germline ends. CDR3 length: 13 residues. Here the CDR3 DNA reads TGCGCCAGCAGCATCGACAGAGCCTACGAGCAGTACTTC. It yields the protein CASSIDRAYEQYF.

Only a few counts were recorded for this clone. The V gene is TRBV7-2, the J gene TRBJ1-1; 9 nucleotides match TRBD1. V lost 5 bases to trimming and J lost 4 bases; unmatched junction nucleotides: 5. From germline, CDR1 is SGHTA and CDR2 FQGNSA. The CDR3 has 14 residues. The CDR3 loop reads CASSLWDRVTEAFF. The CDR3 DNA reads as TGTGCCAGCAGCCTATGGGACAGGGTCACTGAAGCTTTCTTT.